The 8 T cell receptor beta chains below come from one sample, sequenced in a study of T-cell memory formation after mild COVID-19 (dated by TCRdb to the early 2020s). Library prep was done by 5' RACE. Data came from an Illumina NovaSeq 6000. TCRdb reran the public reads through fastp at Q25 and MiXCR, keeping productive beta chains. Each entry is one CDR3 protein sequence, shown with its most common DNA and genes. A total of over 500,000 distinct CDR3 sequences appear in this sample, 17% of them only once. The ten largest clones capture roughly 8.2% of the sample. The sequenced sample was PBMCs or a T cell subset sorted from them (not recorded which). These receptors originate from an adult woman who had mild COVID-19 (a few samples of this study predate the infection). The sample titles of this study are shuffled in the database, so cell type and time point are left out; the donor was told from shared clones.

The genes are TRBV12-3 or TRBV12-4 and TRBJ1-6; TRBD1 is a possible D gene (6 bases). The CDR3 is made up of 12 amino acids. Trimming removed 7 bases from V and 9 bases from J, with 10 bases in between. CDR3 loop: CASTRGGSPLHF. CDR3 nucleotides: TGTGCCAGCACCAGGGGAGGTTCACCCCTCCACTTT.

The CDR3 protein is CASSLASIEGDRYGYTF. The CDR3 DNA reads TGTGCCAGCAGCTTAGCTAGTATTGAGGGGGACCGGTATGGCTACACCTTC. The chain joins TRBV7-6 to TRBJ1-2; D is perhaps TRBD1 (6 bases). Trimming stripped 0 bases from V and 5 bases from J, with 19 bases between. The CDR3 spans 17 residues. The germline gives CDR1 SGHVS, CDR2 FNYEAQ.

This clonotype was counted only a few times. The chain employs TRBV4-3 and TRBJ2-7; 7 bases are shared with TRBD2. Per the germline V gene, CDR1 is LGHNA and CDR2 is YSLEER. The CDR3 sequence is 16 residues long. The ends lost 3 bases at V and 2 bases at J; junction bases unmatched: 10. The CDR3 bases are TGCGCCAGCAGCCAGGCCGTGGGCGGGAGCCCCTACGAGCAGTACTTC. Its translation: CASSQAVGGSPYEQYF.

The V and J genes are TRBV7-2 and TRBJ1-2; no reliable D call. This CDR3 contains 11 residues. Germline CDR1 and CDR2: SGHTA and FQGNSA. Trimming took off 5 bases at V and 4 bases at J, with 5 bases between the two ends. In nucleotides, the CDR3 is TGTGCCAGCAGCGGGCGCTATGGCTACACCTTC. Amino acids: CASSGRYGYTF.

In nucleotides, the CDR3 is TGCGCCAGCAGCCAAACTAGCGGGAGAAATGAGCAGTTCTTC. Amino acids: CASSQTSGRNEQFF. The chain uses TRBV4-1 and TRBJ2-1; 11 positions match TRBD2. The CDR3 is made up of 14 amino acids. Per germline, CDR1 MGHRA and CDR2 YSYEKL. Trimming at V came to 2 bases and at J to 7 bases, leaving 1 base not matched to a gene.

The rearrangement joins TRBV12-5 to TRBJ1-6; the D is unclear. This CDR3 comprises 12 residues. Germline V gives CDR1 LGHNT, CDR2 FRNRAP. Trimming took off 11 bases at V and 9 bases at J, with 14 bases between the two ends. CDR3 in amino acids: CACRSVGSPLHF. The CDR3 nucleotides read TGTGCTTGCCGCTCGGTCGGTTCACCCCTCCACTTT.

Only a few counts were recorded for this clonotype. The chain combines TRBV9 with TRBJ2-7; 7 bases align to TRBD1. The trim removed 4 bases at V and 3 bases at J, leaving 7 bases unmatched. There are 14 residues in the CDR3. Germline CDR1 SGDLS, CDR2 YYNGEE. For the CDR3, the DNA is TGTGCCAGCAGCCCCGGGACAGAATACTACGAGCAGTACTTC. It yields the protein CASSPGTEYYEQYF.

This clonotype was picked up many times. For the CDR3, the DNA is TGTGCCAGCAGCCAAGTAGGAACCGGGGAGCTGTTTTTT. Its translation is CASSQVGTGELFF. The rearrangement joins TRBV3-1 to TRBJ2-2; no firm D call. The CDR3 loop spans 13 amino acids. CDR1 and CDR2 (germline): LGHDT, YNNKEL (reference sequence). V gave up 1 base and J gave up 5 bases, with 5 bases separating them.